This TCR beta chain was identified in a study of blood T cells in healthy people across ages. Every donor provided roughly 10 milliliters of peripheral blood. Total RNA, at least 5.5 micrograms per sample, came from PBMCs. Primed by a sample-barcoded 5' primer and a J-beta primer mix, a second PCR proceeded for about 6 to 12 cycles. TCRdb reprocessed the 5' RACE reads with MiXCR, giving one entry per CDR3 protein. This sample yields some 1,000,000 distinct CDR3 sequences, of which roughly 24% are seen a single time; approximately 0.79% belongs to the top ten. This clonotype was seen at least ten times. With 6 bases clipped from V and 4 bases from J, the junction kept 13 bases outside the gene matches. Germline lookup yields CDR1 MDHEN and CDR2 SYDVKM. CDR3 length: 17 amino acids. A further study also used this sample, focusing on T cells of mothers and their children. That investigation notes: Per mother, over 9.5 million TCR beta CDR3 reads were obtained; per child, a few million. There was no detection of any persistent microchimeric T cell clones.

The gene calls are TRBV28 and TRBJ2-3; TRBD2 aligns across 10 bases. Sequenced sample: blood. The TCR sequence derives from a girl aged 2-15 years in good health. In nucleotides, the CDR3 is TGTGCCAGCAGACAAGAAAGCGGGAGGGCCATCCCAGATACGCAGTATTTT. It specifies CASRQESGRAIPDTQYF.